The 2 T cell receptor beta chains given below trace back to one sample, sequenced in a study of human thymus T cells. Sequenced by immunoSEQ multiplex PCR; TCRdb stores in-frame clones only, minus some. The sample consists of tens of thousands of clones, around 95% of them appearing once. Thymic samples were excised during corrective heart operations. Sequencing was carried out using thymus tissue. The receptors were sampled from a girl in the first two years of life with a congenital heart defect but otherwise immunologically healthy.

The chain recombines TRBV6-4 with TRBJ2-1; either TRBD1 or TRBD2 may fit D (5 bases each). The CDR3 is 15 amino acids. The germline CDR1 and CDR2 sequences are MRHNA and SNTAGT. V lost 0 bases and J lost 2, with 8 bases in between. CDR3 in amino acids: CASSDSRGTYNEQFF. The CDR3 DNA reads TGTGCCAGCAGTGACTCGAGGGGAACCTACAATGAGCAGTTCTTC.

The CDR3, as DNA: TGTGCCAGCAGTTTATCTGGTCTGGGGGATTCACCCCTCCACTTT. Translation gives CASSLSGLGDSPLHF. The rearrangement joins TRBV27 to TRBJ1-6, with D tentatively TRBD1 (5 bases). The germline CDR1 and CDR2 sequences are MNHEY and SMNVEV (reference sequence). Trimming removed 0 bases from V and 8 bases from J, with 11 bases in between. CDR3 length equals 15 residues.